This T cell receptor (beta chain) was identified during a study of CD8 T cells in Susac syndrome. Notes on the study in general: Clonal expansion was absent from the CD4+ T cell repertoires in Susac syndrome.

Random-hexamer reverse transcription was applied to about 0.45 to 1 ug RNA. MiXCR was run by TCRdb on the immunoSEQ multiplex PCR reads, yielding one entry per CDR3 protein. The repertoire holds tens of thousands of distinct CDR3 sequences, with roughly 94% as singletons. Notes on this clonotype: The antigen is not known.

Germline V gene sequence: CDR1 SGDLS, CDR2 YYNGEE. The germline V and J ends were trimmed by 1 base and 2 bases, with 6 bases remaining between them. This CDR3 contains 13 residues. The sequencing input was CD4+ T cells from PBMCs. The sequence was collected from a human donor with Susac syndrome. This chain uses TRBV9 with TRBJ1-1, with D unresolved. Written as DNA, the CDR3 is TGTGCCAGCAGCGTACAGCTCAACACTGAAGCTTTCTTT. This gives the protein CASSVQLNTEAFF.